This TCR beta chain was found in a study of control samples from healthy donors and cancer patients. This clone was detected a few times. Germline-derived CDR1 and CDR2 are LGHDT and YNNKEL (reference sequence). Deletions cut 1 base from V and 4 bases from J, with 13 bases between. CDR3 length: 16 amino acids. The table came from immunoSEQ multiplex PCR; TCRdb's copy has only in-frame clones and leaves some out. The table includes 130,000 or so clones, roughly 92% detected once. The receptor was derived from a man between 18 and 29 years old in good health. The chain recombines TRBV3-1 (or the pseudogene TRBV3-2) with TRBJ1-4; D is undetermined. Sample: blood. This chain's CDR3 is CASSQVVSTLNEKLFF. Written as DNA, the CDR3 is TGTGCCAGCAGCCAAGTAGTCAGCACCCTTAATGAAAAACTGTTTTTT.